The TCR beta chain described here comes from a study of cytomegalovirus exposure and HLA in healthy donors. Study results and caveats: It was reportedly the case that the classifier diagnosed cytomegalovirus status with high specificity and sensitivity. The availability of immune exposure information extended only to CMV serostatus. Later on, an analysis found that several of the most significant clusters appeared to be linked to common viral pathogens, which included parvovirus B19.

60 Vbeta and 13 Jbeta primers were used in PCR. This table comes from immunoSEQ multiplex PCR, and its TCRdb copy is limited to in-frame clones, with some not included. Among around 170,000 clones listed, approximately 88% were seen once. Worth noting for this clone: The antigen remains undetermined.

Material: PBMCs. The origin of this receptor is a woman aged 50 to 65 in good health and CMV-seropositive.

The CDR3 is CASSQDLSDYYNEQFF. CDR3 nucleotide sequence: TGCGCCAGCAGCCAAGATCTATCCGACTATTACAATGAGCAGTTCTTC. This chain links TRBV4-3 with TRBJ2-1; D is perhaps TRBD2 (5 bases). Germline CDR1 and CDR2: LGHNA and YSLEER. This CDR3 is 16 amino acids long. Trimming took 0 bases from V and 4 from J, leaving 13 bases between them.